These T cell receptor beta chains were read from a single sample in a study of graft-versus-host responses after intestinal transplantation. TCRdb's table, derived via immunoSEQ multiplex PCR, lists solely in-frame clones and lacks some. The sample holds tens of thousands of clones, roughly nine tenths seen once. Here the sequenced sample was PBMCs, taken around 65 days after intestinal transplantation. These receptors all come from a human patient who received an intestinal transplant, so some T cells may come from the graft donor. CDR3s include the opening cysteine and the closing phenylalanine or tryptophan. Fields, in order: clone size, V gene, D gene, J gene, CDR3 protein, CDR3 DNA. The D gene is left open where the match is weak. Size values are once, few and many counts, or a class for expanded clones, and some rows have none.

>NA|TRBV19|TRBD1|TRBJ2-1
CASNDDRVNEQFF
TGTGCCAGTAACGACGACAGGGTCAATGAGCAGTTCTTC
>NA|TRBV6-5|NA|TRBJ1-1
CASHSGAEAFF
TGTGCCAGTCACTCTGGAGCTGAAGCTTTCTTT
>NA|TRBV6-4|TRBD2|TRBJ2-1
CASSEERGGNEQFF
TGTGCCAGCAGTGAGGAGCGGGGGGGGAATGAGCAGTTCTTC
>NA|TRBV20-1|NA|TRBJ2-2
CSARNTGELFF
TGCAGTGCTAGGAACACCGGGGAGCTGTTTTTT
>NA|TRBV12-5|NA|TRBJ2-1
CASGLVSIVGPGLLMSSYNEQFF
TGTGCTAGTGGTTTGGTATCGATCGTCGGACCGGGACTGTTGATGAGCTCCTACAATGAGCAGTTCTTC
>few|TRBV5-1|TRBD1|TRBJ1-1
CASSFARGQKLTNTEAFF
TGCGCCAGCAGCTTCGCTAGGGGACAGAAATTAACAAACACTGAAGCTTTCTTT
>NA|TRBV7-8|TRBD2|TRBJ2-3
CASSSLAGSPTDTQYF
TGTGCCAGCAGCTCGCTAGCGGGGAGTCCCACAGATACGCAGTATTTT
>NA|TRBV7-9|TRBD1|TRBJ2-2
CASSLDWDSNTGELFF
TGTGCCAGCAGCTTGGATTGGGACAGTAACACCGGGGAGCTGTTTTTT
>NA|TRBV6-4|NA|TRBJ2-7
CASSQSTGASYEQYF
TGTGCCAGCAGTCAATCGACAGGAGCCTCCTACGAGCAGTACTTC
>NA|TRBV18|TRBD1|TRBJ1-2
CASSPPSGTEKSYGYTF
TGTGCCAGCTCACCACCGTCCGGGACAGAAAAATCCTATGGCTACACCTTC
>NA|TRBV7-9|NA|TRBJ2-7
CASSSGLFSYEQYF
TGTGCCAGCAGCTCCGGACTCTTCTCCTACGAGCAGTACTTC
>once|TRBV27|NA|TRBJ1-5
CASSGGPGNQPQHF
TGTGCCAGCAGTGGGGGGCCTGGCAATCAGCCCCAGCATTTT
>NA|TRBV28|NA|TRBJ2-1
CASSSANEQFF
TGTGCCAGCAGTTCCGCTAATGAGCAGTTCTTC
>once|TRBV27|TRBD1|TRBJ2-3
CASSSLDRGQDTQYF
TGTGCCAGCAGTTCCCTGGACAGGGGGCAAGATACGCAGTATTTT
>NA|TRBV2|NA|TRBJ2-2
CASRTPPDVGLNTGELFF
TGTGCCAGCAGAACTCCGCCTGATGTAGGCCTGAACACCGGGGAGCTGTTTTTT
>NA|TRBV6-4|NA|TRBJ2-3
CASSDRGGTDTQYF
TGTGCCAGCAGTGACCGCGGGGGCACAGATACGCAGTATTTT
>few|TRBV27|NA|TRBJ2-7
CASSLSRDTAYEQYF
TGTGCCAGCAGTTTATCGAGGGACACGGCCTACGAGCAGTACTTC
>NA|TRBV19|TRBD1|TRBJ1-5
CASSIDLADDRADQPQHF
TGTGCCAGTAGTATAGACCTAGCTGATGACAGGGCAGATCAGCCCCAGCATTTT
>once|TRBV7-2|TRBD1|TRBJ2-3
CASSLYTGADTQYF
TGTGCCAGCAGCCTATACACAGGGGCAGATACGCAGTATTTT
>NA|TRBV5-1|NA|TRBJ2-7
CASSRPDMTYEQYF
TGCGCCAGCAGTCGCCCCGACATGACCTACGAGCAGTACTTC
>NA|TRBV7-9|TRBD2|TRBJ2-3
CASSLSLVAGGQSTDTQYF
TGTGCCAGCAGCTTATCCCTTGTAGCGGGGGGTCAGAGCACAGATACGCAGTATTTT
>few|TRBV28|TRBD1|TRBJ1-1
CASSSYRGTESNTEAFF
TGTGCCAGCAGTTCCTACCGGGGGACAGAATCGAACACTGAAGCTTTCTTT
>NA|TRBV5-5|NA|TRBJ1-1
CASSVDTEAFF
TGTGCCAGCAGCGTGGACACTGAAGCTTTCTTT
>NA|TRBV29-1|NA|TRBJ2-3
CSVLRESTDTQYF
TGCAGCGTCTTACGGGAATCCACAGATACGCAGTATTTT
>NA|TRBV7-8|NA|TRBJ2-1
CASSLGQIRGYNEQFF
TGTGCCAGCAGCTTAGGCCAGATTCGGGGCTACAATGAGCAGTTCTTC
>NA|TRBV13|NA|TRBJ2-7
CASSSRAYEQYF
TGTGCCAGCAGCTCCCGCGCCTACGAGCAGTACTTC
>NA|TRBV9|TRBD2|TRBJ2-1
CASSVARTSGGVVDNEQFF
TGTGCCAGCAGCGTAGCCCGGACTAGCGGGGGGGTGGTAGACAATGAGCAGTTCTTC
>NA|TRBV27|TRBD1|TRBJ2-1
CASSSGDRGSDNEQFF
TGTGCCAGCAGTTCGGGGGACAGGGGATCGGACAATGAGCAGTTCTTC
>NA|TRBV19|NA|TRBJ1-1
CASMEGAGTNTEAFF
TGTGCCAGTATGGAGGGCGCGGGTACCAACACTGAAGCTTTCTTT
>NA|TRBV19|NA|TRBJ2-2
CASIEWNTGELFF
TGTGCCAGTATAGAGTGGAACACCGGGGAGCTGTTTTTT
>NA|TRBV9|TRBD2|TRBJ2-1
CASSFGGGPGNEQFF
TGTGCCAGCAGCTTTGGCGGGGGGCCTGGGAATGAGCAGTTCTTC
>NA|TRBV27|TRBD1|TRBJ2-7
CASSSADRGHEQYF
TGTGCCAGCAGTTCCGCGGACAGGGGCCACGAGCAGTACTTC
>NA|TRBV7-8|NA|TRBJ2-1
CASSLYQGMDEQFF
TGTGCCAGCAGCTTATATCAGGGAATGGATGAGCAGTTCTTC
>NA|TRBV4-3|NA|TRBJ1-1
CASSQDGGAGEAFF
TGCGCCAGCAGCCAAGATGGAGGGGCCGGTGAAGCTTTCTTT
>once|TRBV14|TRBD2|TRBJ2-3
CASSHVAGGRDTQYF
TGTGCCAGCAGCCATGTAGCGGGGGGCCGAGATACGCAGTATTTT
>once|TRBV29-1|NA|TRBJ1-3
CSVEELGHGNTIYF
TGCAGCGTTGAAGAACTAGGGCATGGAAACACCATATATTTT